Below are 25 T cell receptor beta chains sequenced from a single sample in a study of identical twins. One entry per CDR3 protein, called by TCRdb with MiXCR from the 5' RACE reads. The sample lists roughly 700,000 distinct CDR3 sequences; roughly 8% were seen once. These records were also assigned to another study, of yellow fever vaccine responses in identical twins.

Sequencing was performed on PBMCs. These receptors came from a woman aged 18-29 years in good health.

Only a few counts were recorded for this clonotype. The chain joins TRBV7-6 to TRBJ1-4; unclear D gene. The CDR3 covers 14 residues. V was clipped by 2 bases and J by 0 bases, with 4 bases between them. Germline V gene sequence: CDR1 SGHVS, CDR2 FNYEAQ. The CDR3 here is CASSLIATNEKLFF. The CDR3 coding sequence is TGTGCCAGCAGCTTAATTGCAACTAATGAAAAACTGTTTTTT.

This clonotype was observed at least ten times. The genes are TRBV20-1 and TRBJ2-1, with 11 positions matching TRBD2. This CDR3 is 14 amino acids long. Germline V gene data show CDR1 as DFQATT and CDR2 as SNEGSKA (reference sequence). The V segment lost 5 bases and the J segment 8 bases; nucleotides outside the gene matches: 8. The DNA of the CDR3 is TGCAGTGCTCCTTCTAGCGGGAGGTGGGATGAGCAGTTCTTC. Its protein is CSAPSSGRWDEQFF.

This rearrangement joins TRBV27 to TRBJ2-1, with a possible D match to TRBD1 (8 bases). The germline V and J ends were trimmed by 3 bases and 6 bases, with 18 bases remaining between them. The CDR3 consists of 16 residues. Germline lookup yields CDR1 MNHEY and CDR2 SMNVEV (reference sequence). The CDR3 protein is CASSLYPGGGGNEQFF. The CDR3 nucleotides are TGTGCCAGCAGTTTGTACCCAGGGGGCGGGGGCAATGAGCAGTTCTTC.

This clonotype was recorded a few times. This chain joins TRBV12-5 and TRBJ2-7; no reliable D call. V lost 3 bases, J lost 7 bases, and 10 bases lay in between. The length of the CDR3 is 12 residues. Germline lookup yields CDR1 LGHNT and CDR2 FRNRAP. The CDR3 region has the DNA TGTGCTAGTGGTTTAGGTCCTAAAGAGCAGTACTTC. Its translation is CASGLGPKEQYF.

At least ten counts were recorded for this clonotype. The chain carries TRBV3-1 and TRBJ1-3, with D perhaps matching TRBD1 (6 bases). Germline CDR1 reads LGHDT; CDR2 reads YNNKEL (reference sequence). There are 13 residues in the CDR3. Trimming removed 4 bases at V and 4 bases at J, with 8 bases between. The CDR3 DNA sequence: TGTGCCAGCAGCCGGACAGAAGGAAACACCATATATTTT. Translated, it gives CASSRTEGNTIYF.

This clonotype was counted a few times. This rearrangement joins TRBV19 to TRBJ2-2; TRBD1 matches 7 bases. The CDR3 totals 15 residues. The germline gives CDR1 LNHDA, CDR2 SQIVND (reference sequence). V was pared by 11 bases and J by 4 bases, with 13 bases of the junction left unmatched. The CDR3, as DNA: TGTGCCGCAGGTCTACAGGGGTTACTCACCGGGGAGCTGTTTTTT. As protein: CAAGLQGLLTGELFF.

The gene calls are TRBV2 and TRBJ2-7; TRBD2 matches at 14 bases. Per germline, CDR1 SNHLY and CDR2 FYNNEI. V lost 8 bases and J lost 7; bases outside the gene matches: 7. This CDR3 contains 14 residues. As DNA, the CDR3 is TGTGCCAGCCGACTAGCGGGGGGGTTAGTTGAGCAGTACTTC. Translation: CASRLAGGLVEQYF.

In its sample, this clonotype was seen a few times. The chain carries TRBV24-1 and TRBJ2-2; D might be TRBD1 (5 bases). Trimming cost V 5 bases and J 0 bases, with 24 bases left between them. Germline V gene sequence: CDR1 KGHDR, CDR2 SFDVKD. CDR3 length: 20 residues. CDR3 nucleotides: TGTGCCACCAGTGTTGAAGGGGTCTCCCCTGGAATGTCGAACACCGGGGAGCTGTTTTTT. Its protein is CATSVEGVSPGMSNTGELFF.

This chain joins TRBV4-3 and TRBJ2-2; 9 bases are a match to TRBD2. CDR3 length equals 18 residues. Germline CDR1 is LGHNA and CDR2 is YSLEER. V lost 1 base to trimming and J lost 3 bases; unmatched junction nucleotides: 9. The CDR3 reads CASSQALGVAGDTGELFF. CDR3 DNA sequence: TGCGCCAGCAGCCAAGCTCTCGGGGTAGCGGGAGACACCGGGGAGCTGTTTTTT.

This clonotype was detected ten times or more. This chain uses TRBV25-1 with TRBJ2-1, with D unclear. Per the germline V gene, CDR1 is MGHDK and CDR2 is SYGVNS. V lost 2 bases and J lost 8, with 10 bases in between. This CDR3 comprises 13 residues. As DNA, the CDR3 is TGTGCCAGCAGTGAAAACATGGTGGATGAGCAGTTCTTC. Amino acid sequence: CASSENMVDEQFF.

This clonotype was counted only a few times. The chain employs TRBV14 and TRBJ2-1; D remains unclear. This CDR3 is built from 17 residues. From germline, CDR1 is SGHDN and CDR2 FVKESK. The germline V and J ends were trimmed by 4 bases and 5 bases, with 21 bases remaining between them. CDR3 nucleotides: TGTGCCAGCAGCCCGAGAGACACTTCTTGGGGTAACAATGAGCAGTTCTTC. Amino acids: CASSPRDTSWGNNEQFF.

This clonotype showed up many times. The genes are TRBV5-5 and TRBJ1-5; 11 bases agree with TRBD1. CDR1 SGHKS and CDR2 YYEKEE come from the germline V gene (reference sequence). This CDR3 is 16 amino acids long. V shed 4 bases, J shed 4 bases, and the junction held 7 bases outside the gene matches. In nucleotides, the CDR3 is TGTGCCAGCAGCACAAGGACAGGGGGCTGGAATCAGCCCCAGCATTTT. Protein sequence: CASSTRTGGWNQPQHF.

This clonotype was seen repeatedly, ten times or more. J is TRBJ1-6 and V is TRBV25-1, with D possibly being TRBD1 (5 bases). CDR1 is MGHDK, CDR2 SYGVNS, per germline. The V end lost 5 bases, the J end lost 14 bases, and 16 bases lay between the germline ends. The CDR3 is 13 amino acids. The CDR3 here is CASSKALRGSLHF. The CDR3 bases are TGTGCCAGCAGTAAGGCCCTCCGGGGCTCCCTCCACTTT.

The chain uses TRBV21-1 and TRBJ1-2; TRBD1, the table's D call, lacks a check against the DNA. TRBV21-1 is deemed a pseudogene. The CDR3 contains 18 residues. The DNA of the CDR3 is TGTGCCAGCAGCAAAGTTCTCATGGGGCGCGAGGAGGACTATGGCTACACCTTC. Translation gives CASSKVLMGREEDYGYTF.

This clonotype was observed many times. This chain connects TRBV25-1 to TRBJ2-7; D is possibly TRBD1 (5 bases). CDR3 length equals 14 residues. The germline V and J ends were trimmed by 2 bases and 4 bases, with 12 bases remaining between them. Germline V gene lookup returns CDR1 MGHDK and CDR2 SYGVNS. The CDR3 coding sequence is TGTGCCAGCAGTGAAAGGGGCACGAGGTACGAGCAGTACTTC. It is translated as CASSERGTRYEQYF.

The V and J genes are TRBV5-1 and TRBJ2-5; D perhaps matches TRBD2 (6 bases). Trimming removed 4 bases from V and 4 bases from J, with 17 bases in between. The germline gives CDR1 SGHRS, CDR2 YFSETQ. The CDR3 length is 15 residues. As DNA, the CDR3 is TGCGCCAGCAGCCCCCTGGGACTCTTGGGAGAGACCCAGTACTTC. This gives the protein CASSPLGLLGETQYF.

At least ten counts were recorded for this clonotype. This chain uses TRBV5-1 with TRBJ1-2; D not certain. The germline V and J ends were trimmed by 1 base and 1 base, with 8 bases remaining between them. Germline V gives CDR1 SGHRS, CDR2 YFSETQ. The CDR3 is made up of 14 amino acids. The CDR3: CASSLSPINYGYTF. The CDR3 nucleotides are TGCGCCAGCAGCTTGTCTCCGATTAACTATGGCTACACCTTC.

The sample holds a few counts of this clonotype. The chain carries TRBV15 and TRBJ2-2, with TRBD1 matching over 9 bases. This CDR3 comprises 16 residues. The V gene's germline CDR1 is LNHNV and CDR2 YYDKDF (reference sequence). V was pared by 4 bases and J by 6 bases, with 9 bases of the junction left unmatched. The CDR3 DNA reads TGTGCCACCAGCAACTCGGACAGGGGATTGTCCGGGGAGCTGTTTTTT. Its translation: CATSNSDRGLSGELFF.

The chain uses TRBV7-2 and TRBJ2-5; 8 nucleotides align to TRBD2. Germline V lookup: CDR1 SGHTA, CDR2 FQGNSA. The V gene end was trimmed by 5 bases and the J gene end by 0 bases; junction bases not matched to a gene: 5. This CDR3 contains 15 residues. The CDR3 DNA is TGTGCCAGCAGCCGTCGGGGGGGGTACCAAGAGACCCAGTACTTC. This encodes CASSRRGGYQETQYF. The complete variable domain, with remaining parts taken from reference TRBV7-2 and TRBJ2-5, reads GAGVSQSPSNKVTEKGKDVELRCDPISGHTALYWYRQSLGQGLEFLIYFQGNSAPDKSGLPSDRFSAERTGGSVSTLTIQRTQQEDSAVYLCASSRRGGYQETQYFGPGTRLLVL.

This clonotype has ten or more counts. The chain carries TRBV28 and TRBJ2-5; D is undetermined. CDR3 length: 15 residues. V was cut by 8 bases and J by 7 bases, with 23 bases left in between. Germline values: CDR1 MDHEN, CDR2 SYDVKM. The CDR3 loop reads CASFTRTGQVGTQYF. The CDR3 DNA follows: TGTGCCAGCTTTACCCGAACGGGCCAGGTGGGGACCCAGTACTTC.

This clonotype was counted only a few times. V usage is TRBV12-3 or TRBV12-4 and J usage is TRBJ1-2; D is unresolved. Trimming shortened V by 3 bases and J by 6 bases, and 14 bases separated the two germline ends. This CDR3 has 14 amino acids. The CDR3 is CASSFGTGNNGYTF. In DNA form, the CDR3 reads TGTGCCAGCAGTTTCGGTACGGGGAATAATGGCTACACCTTC.

The sample holds a few counts of this clonotype. V usage is TRBV7-3 and J usage is TRBJ1-6, with a possible D match to TRBD1 (5 bases). Between the trimmed V and J ends, which lost 5 bases and 8 bases, there was a span of 10 bases. The germline V gene encodes CDR1 SGHTA and CDR2 FQGTGA. CDR3 size: 13 residues. In nucleotides, the CDR3 is TGTGCCAGCAGCCTCGACAGAGATTCACCCCTCCACTTT. Its protein is CASSLDRDSPLHF.

In this sample, this clonotype turned up a few times. This chain connects TRBV5-8 to TRBJ2-3, with no clear D. The length of the CDR3 is 13 residues. CDR1 and CDR2 from the germline V gene are SGHTS and YDEGEE. Trimming cost V 2 bases and J 6 bases, with 10 bases left between them. The CDR3 DNA follows: TGTGCCAGCAGCTTCCTTTCGGTTGATACGCAGTATTTT. This translates into CASSFLSVDTQYF.

In its sample, this clonotype was seen a few times. This rearrangement joins TRBV11-2 to TRBJ2-7, with 7 bases lining up with TRBD2. The V segment lost 1 base and the J segment 4 bases; nucleotides outside the gene matches: 7. Germline values: CDR1 SGHAT, CDR2 FQNNGV. This CDR3 is 15 amino acids long. In DNA, the CDR3 is TGTGCCAGCAGCTTAGCTGCTGGGGGAGGGTACGAGCAGTACTTC. This gives the protein CASSLAAGGGYEQYF.

This clonotype was counted only a few times. The CDR3 here is CASRGSRVNGGEPQFF. In DNA, the CDR3 is TGTGCCAGCAGGGGGTCGAGGGTAAACGGGGGCGAACCACAGTTCTTC. V and J are TRBV2 and TRBJ2-1, with D possibly called TRBD1 or TRBD2 (6 bases each). V was trimmed by 6 bases and J by 13 bases, leaving 28 bases between them. The V gene's germline CDR1 is SNHLY and CDR2 FYNNEI. The CDR3 has 16 amino acids.